A single count supports the clone carrying this T cell receptor beta chain. Antigen specificity is unknown. The data originate from a study of T cell responses to AZD1222 COVID-19 vaccine. V lost 0 bases and J 3 bases, leaving 18 bases between the germline ends. Germline V gene sequence: CDR1 LGHNA, CDR2 YNFKEQ. The CDR3 is 17 amino acids. Overall study findings and caveats: Donors, mostly white British, included more females; clonal diversity was possibly underestimated. Just five or six AZD1222 recipients were seropositive at baseline.

Clones were read by immunoSEQ multiplex PCR, and TCRdb kept only the in-frame ones, dropping some. The data contain around 120,000 clones, 80% to 95% of them singletons. The J gene is TRBJ2-7, the V gene TRBV4-2; maybe TRBD2 (6 bases). The sequence was collected from an adult who received the AZD1222 COVID-19 vaccine. The material sequenced was peripheral blood, taken 28 days after the second AZD1222 dose. The CDR3 DNA sequence: TGTGCCAGCAGCCAAGATAGTTGGGGACTCAGCAACTACGAGCAGTACTTC. This encodes CASSQDSWGLSNYEQYF.